This entry concerns a single T cell receptor beta chain. Antigen unknown. With around 490 ng total RNA as template and a constant-region primer, TCR beta cDNA was made. It was through three nested multiplex PCR rounds of slightly modified ARM-PCR that TCR beta libraries arose. The first two PCR rounds used TRBV1-TRBV30 primers with a Cbeta primer, nine to ten cycles each. MiXCR, applied by TCRdb to the multiplex PCR reads, yields one record per CDR3 protein. The sample shows approximately 300,000 distinct CDR3 sequences, over 55% of them seen only once. The data derive from a study of tumor-infiltrating lymphocytes in primary liver carcinoma. Background on the study: Staged T1-T3 N0M0, the tumors had sizes that ranged from roughly 4.2 to 11 cm across. Samples returned roughly 3.5 to 8 million productive TCRbeta reads, a yield that was similar across tissue types.

Per germline, CDR1 GTSNPN and CDR2 SVGIG (reference sequence). This CDR3 is built from 13 residues. V lost 4 bases to trimming and J lost 1 base, with 7 bases between them. General study results and limits: Among the pair types, tumor region pairs showed more overlap than tumor-adjacent and tumor-blood pairs.

Researchers drew blood RNA from unsorted whole blood and extracted germline DNA as well. The J gene is TRBJ2-2, the V gene TRBV30, with D possibly being TRBD1 (5 bases). Sequenced input: peripheral blood. The source is a man aged 35 to 55 with primary liver carcinoma and hepatitis B virus infection. In DNA, the CDR3 is TGTGCCTGGACAGGGCGGAACACCGGGGAGCTGTTTTTT. This codes for CAWTGRNTGELFF.